Below, 23 T cell receptor beta chains from the same sample are listed, as sequenced in a study of T cell responses to AZD1222 COVID-19 vaccine. The repertoire was sequenced with immunoSEQ multiplex PCR; TCRdb's copy has only in-frame clones and lacks some. The table shows some 150,000 clones, with 93% occurring only once. Sample: peripheral blood, taken on day 0 of AZD1222 vaccination. The receptors were sampled from an adult in good health.

The chain recombines TRBV9 with TRBJ1-4; 9 nucleotides align to TRBD1. This CDR3 spans 14 amino acids. Germline V CDR1 and CDR2: SGDLS, YYNGEE. Trimming removed 3 bases from V and 8 bases from J; junction bases left unmatched: 5. DNA for the CDR3: TGTGCCAGCAGCGCGGGACAGGGAGAAGAAAAACTGTTTTTT. Translating gives CASSAGQGEEKLFF.

The rearrangement uses TRBV6-5 and TRBJ1-1; D not certain. Germline V gene data show CDR1 as MNHEY and CDR2 as SVGAGI. The CDR3 spans 15 residues. The V and J ends lost 4 bases and 1 base respectively, with 13 bases between them. CDR3 loop: CASSFRAHRNTEAFF. CDR3 coding DNA: TGTGCCAGCAGTTTTAGGGCACATAGGAACACTGAAGCTTTCTTT.

This rearrangement joins TRBV28 to TRBJ2-1, with D tentatively TRBD2 (5 bases). Trimming stripped 1 base from V and 6 bases from J, with 10 bases between. Germline CDR1 is MDHEN and CDR2 is SYDVKM. This CDR3 spans 14 amino acids. CDR3 amino acids: CASSLLGAPNEQFF. The CDR3 coding sequence is TGTGCCAGCAGTTTATTGGGAGCTCCCAATGAGCAGTTCTTC.

The gene calls are TRBV5-1 and TRBJ2-1; TRBD2 aligns across 11 bases. V was pared by 2 bases and J by 6 bases, with 4 bases of the junction left unmatched. The CDR3 runs to 15 residues. Germline assignment: CDR1 SGHRS and CDR2 YFSETQ. The CDR3 here is CASSFTSGGGNEQFF. The CDR3 bases are TGCGCCAGCAGCTTTACTAGCGGGGGTGGCAATGAGCAGTTCTTC.

The chain uses TRBV18 and TRBJ2-7, with D perhaps TRBD1 (5 bases). CDR3 length equals 12 residues. The germline V gene encodes CDR1 KGHSH and CDR2 LQKENI. Trimming left V 3 bases short and J 6 bases short, with 9 bases between. The CDR3 reads CASSPGAREQYF. The CDR3 DNA reads as TGTGCCAGCTCACCTGGGGCGCGCGAGCAGTACTTC.

The chain is built from TRBV5-1 and TRBJ1-6; D gene unclear. Trimming removed 4 bases at V and 0 bases at J, with 11 bases between. Germline values: CDR1 SGHRS, CDR2 YFSETQ. The CDR3 contains 16 residues. The CDR3 DNA reads as TGCGCCAGCAGCCTCCGGGGAGGCTCCTATAATTCACCCCTCCACTTT. This codes for CASSLRGGSYNSPLHF.

The chain joins TRBV29-1 to TRBJ2-5; tentatively, D is TRBD2 (5 bases). The CDR3 is 12 amino acids. CDR1 is SQVTM, CDR2 ANQGSEA, per germline. This CDR3 reads CSGREPSETQYF. The DNA of the CDR3 is TGCAGTGGCCGGGAACCGTCGGAGACCCAGTACTTC.

Only a few counts were recorded for this clone. This sequence joins TRBV25-1 and TRBJ1-1, with a tentative D call TRBD1 (6 bases). Germline CDR1 MGHDK, CDR2 SYGVNS. The V end lost 3 bases, the J end lost 5 bases, and 19 bases lay between the germline ends. CDR3 size: 16 residues. The DNA of the CDR3 is TGTGCCAGCAGTGAGCAGGTTGGAGGGGGAGGGACTGAAGCTTTCTTT. This codes for CASSEQVGGGGTEAFF.

This chain links TRBV29-1 with TRBJ1-5; unclear D gene. Germline CDR1 SQVTM, CDR2 ANQGSEA. This CDR3 is built from 13 residues. The V and J ends lost 4 bases and 3 bases respectively, with 10 bases between them. DNA for the CDR3: TGCAGCGTTGTATTCGGCTCCAATCAGCCCCAGCATTTT. Its protein is CSVVFGSNQPQHF.

This chain connects TRBV11-2 to TRBJ2-7, with 13 positions matching TRBD2. The CDR3 is made up of 16 amino acids. The junction had 6 bases not matched to a gene; V was cut back by 5 bases and J by 2 bases. Germline V CDR1 and CDR2: SGHAT, FQNNGV. The CDR3: CASSKELAGGPYEQYF. As DNA, the CDR3 is TGTGCCAGCAGCAAAGAACTAGCGGGAGGGCCCTACGAGCAGTACTTC.

The chain has TRBV4-1 and TRBJ1-1; 8 bases match TRBD1. Losses at the gene ends were 0 bases for V and 5 bases for J; bases not matched to a gene: 8. Germline V gene data show CDR1 as MGHRA and CDR2 as YSYEKL. CDR3 length equals 16 residues. CDR3 DNA: TGCGCCAGCAGCCAAGACCTGACAGGGGTGGGGACTGAAGCTTTCTTT. This translates into CASSQDLTGVGTEAFF.

The V and J genes are TRBV7-8 and TRBJ1-2; D perhaps matches TRBD1 (5 bases). CDR1 and CDR2 from the germline V gene are SGHVS and FQNEAQ. The V end was cut by 4 bases, the J end by 7 bases, with 19 bases between. The CDR3 runs to 15 residues. This CDR3 reads CASSSREGLRAGYTF. In DNA form, the CDR3 reads TGTGCCAGCAGCTCCCGGGAGGGACTTCGGGCTGGCTACACCTTC.

This chain connects TRBV24-1 to TRBJ2-1, with 10 nucleotides matching TRBD1. This CDR3 is built from 15 residues. Per the germline V gene, CDR1 is KGHDR and CDR2 is SFDVKD. With V trimmed by 4 bases and J by 7 bases, 6 bases remained unmatched. The CDR3 region is CATSDSGTGVNEQFF. The CDR3 nucleotides are TGTGCCACCAGTGACTCCGGGACAGGGGTAAATGAGCAGTTCTTC.

The chain carries TRBV19 and TRBJ1-1; 9 positions match TRBD1. This CDR3 has 15 residues. Germline lookup yields CDR1 LNHDA and CDR2 SQIVND (reference sequence). J gave up 0 bases and V 6 bases, and 5 bases lay outside the gene matches. CDR3 in DNA: TGTGCCAGTAGAGGGACAGGGAACATGAACACTGAAGCTTTCTTT. Amino acids: CASRGTGNMNTEAFF.

V is TRBV6-5 and J is TRBJ1-4, with a weak D call TRBD1 (5 bases). The CDR3 runs to 14 residues. The V gene's germline CDR1 is MNHEY and CDR2 SVGAGI. The germline V and J ends were trimmed by 6 bases and 1 base, with 9 bases remaining between them. CDR3 in amino acids: CASRPGLTNEKLFF. CDR3 sequence (DNA): TGTGCCAGCAGACCGGGACTAACTAATGAAAAACTGTTTTTT.

The chain has TRBV2 and TRBJ1-1, with a possible D match to TRBD1 (5 bases). The CDR3 is made up of 13 amino acids. CDR1 is SNHLY and CDR2 is FYNNEI in the germline V gene. V lost 6 bases, J lost 4 bases, and 12 bases lay in between. CDR3 amino acids: CASRIRGGTEAFF. CDR3 DNA sequence: TGTGCCAGCAGGATCCGTGGGGGCACTGAAGCTTTCTTT.

This rearrangement joins TRBV7-3 to TRBJ2-1, with 10 bases matching TRBD2. Germline CDR1 is SGHTA and CDR2 is FQGTGA. J gave up 7 bases and V 3 bases, and 6 bases lay outside the gene matches. The CDR3 extends over 15 amino acids. CDR3 residues: CASSFLAGVPNEQFF. In nucleotides, the CDR3 is TGTGCCAGCAGCTTTCTAGCGGGAGTCCCTAATGAGCAGTTCTTC. Full variable domain (rest looked up from reference TRBV7-3 and TRBJ2-1): GAGVSQTPSNKVTEKGKYVELRCDPISGHTALYWYRQSLGQGPEFLIYFQGTGAADDSGLPNDRFFAVRPEGSVSTLKIQRTERGDSAVYLCASSFLAGVPNEQFFGPGTRLTVL.

The count of this clone is one. The chain couples TRBV28 to TRBJ1-2, with a weak D call TRBD1 (5 bases). Between the trimmed V and J ends, which lost 6 bases and 3 bases, there was a span of 11 bases. The germline gives CDR1 MDHEN, CDR2 SYDVKM. This CDR3 has 13 amino acids. The CDR3 DNA follows: TGTGCCAGCAGCCTCTCGGGACACTATGGCTACACCTTC. It yields the protein CASSLSGHYGYTF.

The chain links TRBV20-1 to TRBJ1-1, with 8 bases aligning to TRBD1. Germline trimming cut 3 bases from V and 2 bases from J; bases unmatched to any gene: 11. CDR1 is DFQATT and CDR2 is SNEGSKA in the germline V gene (reference sequence). This CDR3 has 16 amino acids. CDR3 in amino acids: CSASRAGGLGNTEAFF. CDR3 coding DNA: TGCAGTGCTAGTCGGGCAGGGGGCTTGGGAAACACTGAAGCTTTCTTT.

The J gene is TRBJ2-7, the V gene TRBV13; 10 positions match TRBD1. With V trimmed by 1 base and J by 3 bases, 3 bases remained unmatched. This CDR3 has 15 amino acids. Germline CDR1 PRHDT, CDR2 FYEKMQ (reference sequence). CDR3 sequence (DNA): TGTGCCAGCAGCTTAGTAGGGGACAGGGGCTACGAGCAGTACTTC. Translating gives CASSLVGDRGYEQYF. Supplemented by reference TRBV13 and TRBJ2-7, the full variable domain reads AAGVIQSPRHLIKEKRETATLKCYPIPRHDTVYWYQQGPGQDPQFLISFYEKMQSDKGSIPDRFSAQQFSDYHSELNMSSLELGDSALYFCASSLVGDRGYEQYFGPGTRLTVT.

The chain recombines TRBV11-3 with TRBJ1-1, with a weak D call TRBD1 (5 bases). This CDR3 region has 13 residues. The ends were cut back, 1 base at V and 5 bases at J, with 8 bases in the middle. Germline CDR1 reads SGHNT; CDR2 reads YENEEA. The CDR3: CASSLARGTEAFF. CDR3 nucleotide sequence: TGTGCCAGCAGCTTAGCCCGGGGGACTGAAGCTTTCTTT.

The chain carries TRBV10-3 and TRBJ2-5, with 10 nucleotides matching TRBD2. CDR1 ENHRY and CDR2 SYGVKD come from the germline V gene. J was trimmed by 3 bases and V by 5 bases; bases with no gene match: 6. CDR3 length: 15 residues. CDR3 protein: CAISPGLAFEETQYF. In DNA, the CDR3 is TGTGCCATCAGTCCGGGACTAGCGTTCGAAGAGACCCAGTACTTC.

With regard to this clone: The sample contains more than one DNA sequence encoding this CDR3. The chain joins TRBV27 to TRBJ1-1; 7 bases are shared with TRBD1. CDR1 and CDR2 (germline): MNHEY, SMNVEV (reference sequence). The V and J ends lost 3 bases and 6 bases, in that order; junction bases with no gene match: 4. CDR3 size: 13 residues. The CDR3 spells CASSLRQGAEAFF. The CDR3 coding sequence is TGTGCCAGCAGTTTGCGACAGGGAGCTGAAGCTTTCTTT.